This is a list of T cell receptor beta chains from one sample in a study of blood T cell repertoires in COVID-19. Some clones are missing from TCRdb's copy, which holds only in-frame ones; the method was immunoSEQ multiplex PCR. Among around 250,000 clones listed, 75% to 90% were seen once. The material sequenced was PBMCs or T cells enriched from blood (not recorded which). These receptors originate from a woman between 45 and 65 years old who had recovered from COVID-19. Both conserved end residues are part of each CDR3. A D gene is named only where the DNA matches it firmly. Clone size is stated in some rows and not others, as once, few, many or a class when expanded.

V gene: TRBV19; clone size: few; J gene: TRBJ2-7; D gene: NA; CDR3 DNA: TGTGCCAGTAGTATTCGCGGGCGTGGGAACGAGCAGTACTTC; CDR3 protein: CASSIRGRGNEQYF
V gene: TRBV6-6; clone size: NA; J gene: TRBJ1-6; D gene: NA; CDR3 DNA: TGTGCCAGCAGTCACACTTACAGGGTCTATAATAATAATTCACCCCTCCACTTT; CDR3 protein: CASSHTYRVYNNNSPLHF
V gene: TRBV5-1; clone size: NA; J gene: TRBJ1-1; D gene: TRBD1; CDR3 DNA: TGCGCCAGCAGCTTGGGACAGGGGGCAACTGAAGCTTTCTTT; CDR3 protein: CASSLGQGATEAFF
V gene: TRBV27; clone size: once; J gene: TRBJ1-2; D gene: NA; CDR3 DNA: TGTGCCAGCAGCAAGGGGTCGTTCTATGGCTACACCTTC; CDR3 protein: CASSKGSFYGYTF
V gene: TRBV30; clone size: NA; J gene: TRBJ1-6; D gene: NA; CDR3 DNA: TGTGCCTGGAGTGTACTTAACCGCCTCGACAGTTATAATTCACCCCTCCACTTT; CDR3 protein: CAWSVLNRLDSYNSPLHF
V gene: TRBV19; clone size: NA; J gene: TRBJ2-3; D gene: NA; CDR3 DNA: TGTGCCAGTAGTATAGCGCCCAGGGTAGGATTCACAGATACGCAGTATTTT; CDR3 protein: CASSIAPRVGFTDTQYF
V gene: TRBV27; clone size: NA; J gene: TRBJ2-7; D gene: TRBD1; CDR3 DNA: TGTGCCAGCCACACAACAGGGGGCCACGAGCAGTACTTC; CDR3 protein: CASHTTGGHEQYF
V gene: TRBV28; clone size: NA; J gene: TRBJ2-7; D gene: TRBD1; CDR3 DNA: TGTGCCAGCAGTTCCCCCGGGACAGGGTGGTACGAGCAGTACTTC; CDR3 protein: CASSSPGTGWYEQYF
V gene: TRBV28; clone size: NA; J gene: TRBJ1-4; D gene: TRBD1; CDR3 DNA: TGTGCCAGCAGTGTCCCGGACAGGCTTAATGAAAAACTGTTTTTT; CDR3 protein: CASSVPDRLNEKLFF
V gene: TRBV29-1; clone size: NA; J gene: TRBJ2-7; D gene: TRBD2; CDR3 DNA: TGCAGCGTGGGGGGACGGGGACTAGCGGGAGCCCACGAGCAGTACTTC; CDR3 protein: CSVGGRGLAGAHEQYF
V gene: TRBV3-1/TRBV3-2; clone size: NA; J gene: TRBJ1-1; D gene: TRBD1; CDR3 DNA: TGTGCCAGCAGCCAAGGTCAGGGGGCCACTGAAGCTTTCTTT; CDR3 protein: CASSQGQGATEAFF
V gene: TRBV5-1; clone size: NA; J gene: TRBJ2-1; D gene: TRBD1; CDR3 DNA: TGCGCCAGCACCCCCTTCCCGGGACAGGGTGATGGTGAGCAGTTCTTC; CDR3 protein: CASTPFPGQGDGEQFF
V gene: TRBV7-8; clone size: few; J gene: TRBJ2-1; D gene: TRBD1; CDR3 DNA: TGTGCCAGCAGCTCCCCGGCGGCAGGGGGCAGGAATGAGCAGTTCTTC; CDR3 protein: CASSSPAAGGRNEQFF
V gene: TRBV19; clone size: NA; J gene: TRBJ2-3; D gene: NA; CDR3 DNA: TGTGCCAGTAGTAAAGAGGGACTCCCCCTCACAGATACGCAGTATTTT; CDR3 protein: CASSKEGLPLTDTQYF
V gene: TRBV18; clone size: NA; J gene: TRBJ2-3; D gene: NA; CDR3 DNA: TGTGCCAGCTCACCAATAGGGAATCCACAGGCAGATACGCAGTATTTT; CDR3 protein: CASSPIGNPQADTQYF
V gene: TRBV5-4; clone size: NA; J gene: TRBJ2-3; D gene: TRBD2; CDR3 DNA: TGTGCCAGCAGCTTGGAGTCTAGCGGGTGGTTAGATACGCAGTATTTT; CDR3 protein: CASSLESSGWLDTQYF
V gene: TRBV5-1; clone size: NA; J gene: TRBJ2-7; D gene: TRBD2; CDR3 DNA: TGCGCCAGCAGCCTTGGACTAGCGGGAGCGGACGAGCAGTACTTC; CDR3 protein: CASSLGLAGADEQYF
V gene: TRBV9; clone size: NA; J gene: TRBJ1-2; D gene: NA; CDR3 DNA: TGTGCCAGCAGCGTAGGAACAGGGAACTACTATGGCTACACCTTC; CDR3 protein: CASSVGTGNYYGYTF